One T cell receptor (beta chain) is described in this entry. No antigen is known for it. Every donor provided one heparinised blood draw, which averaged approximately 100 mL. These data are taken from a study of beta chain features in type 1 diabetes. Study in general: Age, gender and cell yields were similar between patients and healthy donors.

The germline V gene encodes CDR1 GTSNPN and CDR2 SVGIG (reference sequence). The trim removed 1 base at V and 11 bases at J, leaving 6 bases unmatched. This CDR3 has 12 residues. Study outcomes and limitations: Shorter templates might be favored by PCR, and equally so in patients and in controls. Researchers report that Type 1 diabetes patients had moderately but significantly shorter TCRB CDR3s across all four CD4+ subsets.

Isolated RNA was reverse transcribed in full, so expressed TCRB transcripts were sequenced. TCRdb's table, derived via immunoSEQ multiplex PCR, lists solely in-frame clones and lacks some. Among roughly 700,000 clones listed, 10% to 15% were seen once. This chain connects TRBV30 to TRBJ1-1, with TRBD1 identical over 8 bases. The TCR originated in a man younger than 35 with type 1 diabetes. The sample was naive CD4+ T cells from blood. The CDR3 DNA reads TGTGCCTGGAGTGCTTCAGGGGGCGTCGCTTTCTTT. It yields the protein CAWSASGGVAFF. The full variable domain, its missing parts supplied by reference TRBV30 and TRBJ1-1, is SQTIHQWPATLVQPVGSPLSLECTVEGTSNPNLYWYRQAAGRGLQLLFYSVGIGQISSEVPQNLSASRPQDRQFILSSKKLLLSDSGFYLCAWSASGGVAFFGQGTRLTVV.